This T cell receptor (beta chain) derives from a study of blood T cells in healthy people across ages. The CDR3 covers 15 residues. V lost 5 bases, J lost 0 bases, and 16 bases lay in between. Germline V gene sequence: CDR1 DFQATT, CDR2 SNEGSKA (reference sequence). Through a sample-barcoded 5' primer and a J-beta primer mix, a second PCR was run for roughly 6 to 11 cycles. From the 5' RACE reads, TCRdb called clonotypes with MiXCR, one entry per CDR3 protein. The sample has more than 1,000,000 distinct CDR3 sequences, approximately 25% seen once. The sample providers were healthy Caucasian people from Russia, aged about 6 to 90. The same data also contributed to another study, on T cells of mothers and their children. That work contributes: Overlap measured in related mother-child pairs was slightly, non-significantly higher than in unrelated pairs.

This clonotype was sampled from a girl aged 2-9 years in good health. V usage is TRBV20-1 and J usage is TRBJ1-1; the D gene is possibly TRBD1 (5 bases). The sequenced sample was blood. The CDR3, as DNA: TGCAGTGCTGAACCCCACCCGGGGCTGAACACTGAAGCTTTCTTT. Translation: CSAEPHPGLNTEAFF.